This T cell receptor beta chain was captured by sequencing in a study of tumor-infiltrating lymphocytes in localized non-small cell lung cancer. Background on the study: Tumor tissue and non-adjacent uninvolved lung came from each patient. Findings of the study overall: T-cell fraction did not differ between immunotypes IM1 and IM2.

Clones were read by immunoSEQ multiplex PCR, and TCRdb kept only the in-frame ones, dropping some. This sample carries roughly 13,000 clones, around four fifths of them seen once, and the ten largest clones take around 10%. Comments on this clone: Its antigen is not identified.

Trimming at V came to 10 bases and at J to 6 bases, leaving 7 bases not matched to a gene. The CDR3 is 13 amino acids. The germline CDR1 and CDR2 sequences are MNHEY and SVGAGI. Material for sequencing was uninvolved lung tissue not adjacent to the tumor. The genes are TRBV6-5 and TRBJ1-5; TRBD1 agrees at 9 bases. The clonotype comes from a human donor with non-small cell lung cancer. CDR3 sequence (DNA): TGTGCCACTCGACAGGGGGTAAGTCAGCCCCAGCATTTT. Translation: CATRQGVSQPQHF.